The subject of this entry is one TCR beta chain. This specimen belongs to a study of blood T cell repertoires in COVID-19. Assay: immunoSEQ multiplex PCR; the TCRdb copy retains only in-frame clones and omits some. The table has about 80,000 clones, about 87% seen once; the top ten hold 6.5% to 8.5%. CDR3 size: 12 residues. V lost 7 bases, J lost 9 bases, and 14 bases lay in between. Germline values: CDR1 MNHEY, CDR2 SVGAGI. The TCR comes from a woman older than 75 with acute or convalescent COVID-19. The specimen sequenced was peripheral blood. The V gene is TRBV6-5, the J gene TRBJ2-3, with a weak D call TRBD1 (6 bases). CDR3 coding DNA: TGTGCCAGCACTGGGGGACAAATCACGCAGTATTTT. Amino acid sequence: CASTGGQITQYF.